These T cell receptor beta chains were read from a single sample in a study of T cell responses to AZD1222 COVID-19 vaccine. Libraries were prepared by immunoSEQ multiplex PCR; TCRdb keeps only in-frame clonotypes and omits some of them. Of 110,000 to 150,000 clones listed, approximately 86% are singletons. The material sequenced was peripheral blood, taken on day 0 of AZD1222 vaccination. Source of these receptors: an adult in good health. Each CDR3 is given with its conserved first and last residue. D genes are given only for firm matches. Clone size, where shown, is once, few, many, or a class for clones that have expanded.

size: -; J: TRBJ2-3; D: -; V: TRBV6-5; DNA: TGTGCCAGCAGCCAATCAGATACGCAGTATTTT; CDR3: CASSQSDTQYF
size: -; J: TRBJ1-5; D: -; V: TRBV6-2/TRBV6-3; DNA: TGTGCCAGCAGTTACTCGGGGCGGGGCAGGGATCAGCCCCAGCATTTT; CDR3: CASSYSGRGRDQPQHF
size: -; J: TRBJ2-7; D: -; V: TRBV28; DNA: TGTGCGGCCGGCGGGGACGAGCAGTACTTC; CDR3: CAAGGDEQYF
size: -; J: TRBJ1-5; D: -; V: TRBV28; DNA: TGTGCCAGCAGTTTTTCCAGATTCAGCAATCAGCCCCAGCATTTT; CDR3: CASSFSRFSNQPQHF
size: -; J: TRBJ1-1; D: -; V: TRBV18; DNA: TGTGCCAGCTCACCGTCGAGGTCAATCATGAACACTGAAGCTTTCTTT; CDR3: CASSPSRSIMNTEAFF
size: once; J: TRBJ2-2; D: TRBD2; V: TRBV9; DNA: TGTGCCAGCAGCGTTCTCGGACTAGCGGTTACCACCGGGGAGCTGTTTTTT; CDR3: CASSVLGLAVTTGELFF
size: -; J: TRBJ1-6; D: -; V: TRBV6-5; DNA: TGTGCCAGCAGTTACGTGGGGTCACCCCTCCACTTT; CDR3: CASSYVGSPLHF
size: -; J: TRBJ1-4; D: -; V: TRBV24-1; DNA: TGTGCCACCAGTGATTCCCAGCAAGGGGGAGGTGAAAAACTGTTTTTT; CDR3: CATSDSQQGGGEKLFF
size: once; J: TRBJ2-7; D: TRBD2; V: TRBV15; DNA: TGTGCCACCAGCAGCGGACTAGCGGGGACCTACGAGCAGTACTTC; CDR3: CATSSGLAGTYEQYF
size: -; J: TRBJ1-2; D: TRBD1; V: TRBV5-1; DNA: TGCGCCAGCAGCTTTACAGGGGAAGGCGGCTACACCTTC; CDR3: CASSFTGEGGYTF
size: once; J: TRBJ1-3; D: -; V: TRBV7-2; DNA: TGTGCCAGCAGCTCACGACGAGGAGGAAACACCATATATTTT; CDR3: CASSSRRGGNTIYF
size: -; J: TRBJ1-4; D: -; V: TRBV12-3/TRBV12-4; DNA: TGTGCCACCGGTCTGGCCGGCGAAAAACTGTTTTTT; CDR3: CATGLAGEKLFF
size: -; J: TRBJ2-1; D: -; V: TRBV19; DNA: TGTGCCAGTAGTATAGACGGGAGCTCCTACAATGAGCAGTTCTTC; CDR3: CASSIDGSSYNEQFF
size: -; J: TRBJ1-2; D: TRBD1; V: TRBV7-9; DNA: TGTGCCAGCAGCCTAGGACAGGTCGAGGGCTACACCTTC; CDR3: CASSLGQVEGYTF
size: -; J: TRBJ2-5; D: -; V: TRBV28; DNA: TGTGCCAGCAGTTCCCCCAACGGGGGCGAGACCCAGTACTTC; CDR3: CASSSPNGGETQYF
size: -; J: TRBJ2-3; D: -; V: TRBV7-9; DNA: TGTGCCAGCAGCCCTATTTGGACTAGCACAGATACGCAGTATTTT; CDR3: CASSPIWTSTDTQYF
size: -; J: TRBJ2-1; D: TRBD2; V: TRBV5-1; DNA: TGCGCCAGCACCGTGGCTAGCGGGGGGAATGAGCAGTTCTTC; CDR3: CASTVASGGNEQFF
size: -; J: TRBJ2-7; D: -; V: TRBV7-2; DNA: TGTGCCAGCGCGGGATCCTCCTACGAGCAGTACTTC; CDR3: CASAGSSYEQYF
size: -; J: TRBJ2-4; D: TRBD2; V: TRBV9; DNA: TGTGCCAGCAGCGTAGCGGGAGGGATAGCCAAAAACATTCAGTACTTC; CDR3: CASSVAGGIAKNIQYF
size: -; J: TRBJ1-2; D: -; V: TRBV6-1; DNA: TGTGCCAGCAGTGAACGGCCGGTCTACAGCTACACCTTC; CDR3: CASSERPVYSYTF
size: -; J: TRBJ1-1; D: -; V: TRBV4-3; DNA: TGCGCCAGCAGCCAAGAGGCCGACAGGAACACTGAAGCTTTCTTT; CDR3: CASSQEADRNTEAFF
size: -; J: TRBJ2-3; D: TRBD1; V: TRBV19; DNA: TGTGCCAGTAGTCCGGGACAGCCTCGCACAGATACGCAGTATTTT; CDR3: CASSPGQPRTDTQYF
size: -; J: TRBJ1-2; D: TRBD1; V: TRBV12-3/TRBV12-4; DNA: TGTGCCAGCAGGGAACAGGGGGGTGGCTACACCTTC; CDR3: CASREQGGGYTF
size: -; J: TRBJ1-1; D: TRBD1; V: TRBV6-5; DNA: TGTGCCAGCAGACAGGGGGCAGAAGCTTTCTTT; CDR3: CASRQGAEAFF
size: -; J: TRBJ2-7; D: TRBD1; V: TRBV28; DNA: TGTGCCAGCAGTCGTCTAGGACAGGGGGCCTACTCGCACGCCTACGAGCAGTACTTC; CDR3: CASSRLGQGAYSHAYEQYF
size: -; J: TRBJ2-5; D: -; V: TRBV24-1; DNA: TGTGCCACCAGTGATTTTTATCTCGGGGCACATCAAGAGACCCAGTACTTC; CDR3: CATSDFYLGAHQETQYF
size: -; J: TRBJ2-3; D: -; V: TRBV9; DNA: TGTGCCAGCAGCGTAGGGAGGGGCACAGATACGCAGTATTTT; CDR3: CASSVGRGTDTQYF
size: few; J: TRBJ1-1; D: TRBD1; V: TRBV7-9; DNA: TGTGCCAGCAGCTCAACGGGGGGACAGGCTAACATGAACACTGAAGCTTTCTTT; CDR3: CASSSTGGQANMNTEAFF
size: -; J: TRBJ1-5; D: -; V: TRBV5-6; DNA: TGTGCCAGCAGCTTGCAGGGTGGGAATCAGCCCCAGCATTTT; CDR3: CASSLQGGNQPQHF
size: -; J: TRBJ2-7; D: -; V: TRBV3-1/TRBV3-2; DNA: TGTGCCAGCAGCCAAGAGGGTTCGTTGGGCGAGCAGTACTTC; CDR3: CASSQEGSLGEQYF
size: -; J: TRBJ1-5; D: -; V: TRBV6-5; DNA: TGTGCCAGCAGGAAGTATAGCAATCAGCCCCAGCATTTT; CDR3: CASRKYSNQPQHF
size: -; J: TRBJ2-3; D: TRBD2; V: TRBV7-6; DNA: TGTGCCAGCAGCTTGGGGGGACTAGCCCCCGATACGCAGTATTTT; CDR3: CASSLGGLAPDTQYF
size: -; J: TRBJ2-7; D: TRBD2; V: TRBV11-1; DNA: TGTGCCAGCAGCTTATTGGGGGGGTTCTCCTACGAGCAGTACTTC; CDR3: CASSLLGGFSYEQYF
size: -; J: TRBJ2-4; D: -; V: TRBV18; DNA: TGTGCCAGCTCACCTCCGAGGGCCGGTCAAAGTAGAAACATTCAGTACTTC; CDR3: CASSPPRAGQSRNIQYF
size: -; J: TRBJ2-1; D: TRBD2; V: TRBV5-4; DNA: TGTGCCAGCAGCTCACGGGTGGGACTAGCGGGAGATTACAATGAGCAGTTCTTC; CDR3: CASSSRVGLAGDYNEQFF
size: -; J: TRBJ2-5; D: -; V: TRBV28; DNA: TGTGCCAGCAGTTTAGAGACCCAGTACTTC; CDR3: CASSLETQYF
size: -; J: TRBJ2-5; D: -; V: TRBV18; DNA: TGTGCCAGCTCACCAAGGGACATCCAAGAGACCCAGTACTTC; CDR3: CASSPRDIQETQYF
size: -; J: TRBJ2-2; D: -; V: TRBV5-4; DNA: TGTGCCAGCAGCTTCGGGGGTTTTGGAACCGGGGAGCTGTTTTTT; CDR3: CASSFGGFGTGELFF
size: -; J: TRBJ2-7; D: -; V: TRBV27; DNA: TGTGCCAGCAGCTTACAGGGAGACGAGCAGTACTTC; CDR3: CASSLQGDEQYF
size: -; J: TRBJ1-2; D: -; V: TRBV7-2; DNA: TGTGCCAGCAGCCCAATGGGCAGGGCGAACTATGGCTACACCTTC; CDR3: CASSPMGRANYGYTF
size: -; J: TRBJ2-1; D: -; V: TRBV3-1/TRBV3-2; DNA: TGTGCCAGCAGCCAAGCGATCAATGAGCAGTTCTTC; CDR3: CASSQAINEQFF
size: -; J: TRBJ2-3; D: -; V: TRBV11-2; DNA: TGTGCCAGCAGCTTAATGGCTACCTCAGATACGCAGTATTTT; CDR3: CASSLMATSDTQYF
size: -; J: TRBJ2-2; D: -; V: TRBV5-4; DNA: TGTGCCAGCAGCCACGACCAGACCACCGGGGAGCTGTTTTTT; CDR3: CASSHDQTTGELFF
size: -; J: TRBJ2-3; D: TRBD1; V: TRBV7-2; DNA: TGTGCCAGCAGTCGTCCCGGGACAGGGGTTGGAGATACGCAGTATTTT; CDR3: CASSRPGTGVGDTQYF
size: -; J: TRBJ2-2; D: -; V: TRBV3-1/TRBV3-2; DNA: TGTGCCAGCAGCCAAGATATTACCGGGGAGCTGTTTTTT; CDR3: CASSQDITGELFF
size: -; J: TRBJ2-1; D: TRBD2; V: TRBV6-5; DNA: TGTGCCAGCAGTACAGCGGGAGACGGCTACAATGAGCAGTTCTTC; CDR3: CASSTAGDGYNEQFF
size: -; J: TRBJ2-3; D: TRBD2; V: TRBV11-3; DNA: TGTGCCAGCAGCTTAGGAAGCGGGAGGGCGAGTACGCAGTATTTT; CDR3: CASSLGSGRASTQYF
size: -; J: TRBJ1-5; D: -; V: TRBV7-9; DNA: TGTGCCAGCAGCTTCTTAGGAAGCAATCAGCCCCAGCATTTT; CDR3: CASSFLGSNQPQHF
size: -; J: TRBJ2-5; D: TRBD2; V: TRBV19; DNA: TGTGCCACCGGAGGGACTAGCGGGAGCCTGGAGACCCAGTACTTC; CDR3: CATGGTSGSLETQYF
size: -; J: TRBJ1-4; D: TRBD1; V: TRBV4-3; DNA: TGCGCCAGCAGCCAAGGACAGGGAAGAGAAAAACTGTTTTTT; CDR3: CASSQGQGREKLFF
size: once; J: TRBJ2-2; D: -; V: TRBV5-1; DNA: TGCGCCAGCAGCCCCCACCGGGAGCTGTTTTTT; CDR3: CASSPHRELFF
size: once; J: TRBJ2-1; D: -; V: TRBV5-4; DNA: TGTGCCAGCAGCGCCCGGGCTACGGTCCACAATGAGCAGTTCTTC; CDR3: CASSARATVHNEQFF
size: few; J: TRBJ2-5; D: TRBD1; V: TRBV7-2; DNA: TGTGCCAGCAGCTTTCTACTAACGGGACAGACCCAAGAGACCCAGTACTTC; CDR3: CASSFLLTGQTQETQYF